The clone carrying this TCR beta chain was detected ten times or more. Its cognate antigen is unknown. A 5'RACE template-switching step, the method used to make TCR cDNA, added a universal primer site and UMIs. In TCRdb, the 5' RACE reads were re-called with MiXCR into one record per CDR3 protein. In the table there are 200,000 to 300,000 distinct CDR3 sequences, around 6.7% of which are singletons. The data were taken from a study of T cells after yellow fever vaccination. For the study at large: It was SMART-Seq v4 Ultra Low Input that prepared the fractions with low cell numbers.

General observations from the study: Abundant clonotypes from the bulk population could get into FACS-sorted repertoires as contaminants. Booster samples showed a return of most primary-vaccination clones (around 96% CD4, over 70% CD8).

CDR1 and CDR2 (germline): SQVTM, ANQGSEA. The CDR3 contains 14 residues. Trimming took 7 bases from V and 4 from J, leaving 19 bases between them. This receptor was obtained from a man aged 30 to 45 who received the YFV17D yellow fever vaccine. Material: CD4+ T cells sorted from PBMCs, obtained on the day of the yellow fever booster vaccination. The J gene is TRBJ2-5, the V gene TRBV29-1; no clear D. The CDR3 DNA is TGCAGCGCAGACTTTCTCCCCAGCGTAGAGACCCAGTACTTC. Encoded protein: CSADFLPSVETQYF.